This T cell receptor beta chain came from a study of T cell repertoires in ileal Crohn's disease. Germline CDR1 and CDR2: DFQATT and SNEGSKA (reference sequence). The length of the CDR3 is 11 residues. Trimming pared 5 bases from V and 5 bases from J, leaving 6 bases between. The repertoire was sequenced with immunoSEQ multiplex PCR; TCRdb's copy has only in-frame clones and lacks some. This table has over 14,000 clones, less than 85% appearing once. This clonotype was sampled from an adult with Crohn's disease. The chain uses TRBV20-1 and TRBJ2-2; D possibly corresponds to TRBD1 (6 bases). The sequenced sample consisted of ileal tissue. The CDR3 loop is CSAGQTGELFF. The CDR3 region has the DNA TGCAGTGCTGGACAGACCGGGGAGCTGTTTTTT.